This T cell receptor beta chain came from a study of T-cell reconstitution after alpha-beta-depleted transplantation in children (dated by TCRdb to 2015 to 2016). In the study overall: The study quantitatively tracked T-cell immune reconstitution after TCRalphabeta/CD19-depleted allogeneic hematopoietic cell transplantation in children using TCR repertoire profiling. What the authors observed across the whole study: In some patients, the high TCRbeta diversity seen at day 60 was put down to recipient T cells and intrathymic progenitors that had survived conditioning. The apparently early alphabetaT-cell count recovery about two months after transplant was reportedly dependent on only several hundred rapidly expanded clones derived from non-depleted graft cells. Hyperexpanded clone frequencies declined over subsequent months; after one year, T-cell counts and TCRbeta diversity were mostly attributed to newly produced T cells.

The treatment or condition label here, explained by the study, means: allogeneic hematopoietic cell transplantation with graft depleted of TCRalphabeta T cells and CD19 B cells. The children who served as transplant recipients had been given grafts of TCRalphabeta/CD19-depleted allogeneic hematopoietic cells. Receptors were amplified or captured by PCR. The reads were generated on an Illumina HiSeq 2500. Molecular barcoding was employed in the preparation of TCR libraries, with unique molecular identifiers being used to normalize TCRbeta repertoire quantification. Through fastp at Q25 and MiXCR, TCRdb rebuilt clones from the public reads, retaining in-frame beta chains. Each entry is one CDR3 protein sequence, shown with its most common DNA and genes. The sample data list more than 85,000 distinct CDR3 sequences, and 6% to 9% of these were observed just once. The biggest ten clones account for about a sixth of the sample.

This clonotype was recorded at least ten times. No antigen is known for it. No clone much larger than this one lies a single base away; base qualities are absent. A distance of 11 bases separates the germline ends of V and J, which lose 7 bases and 0 bases respectively. Looking up the germline V gene (reference sequence) yields CDR1 DFQATT and CDR2 SNEGSKA. The CDR3 has 13 amino acids, counting the end cysteine and phenylalanine. Kept here is only the CDR3 DNA, which spans 39 bases and is read in frame from base 1. The rearranged chain carries TRBV20-1 and TRBJ2-3, and perhaps TRBD1 as D gene, on 6 matching bases. The material sequenced was PBMCs, taken before TCRalphabeta/CD19-depleted stem cell transplant. The sequence was collected from a boy younger than 10 with acute lymphoblastic leukemia, due to receive a stem cell transplant. The sequenced DNA is TGCAGTGGGGGGCAAAGTAGCACAGATACGCAGTATTTT. Its translation is CSGGQSSTDTQYF.